These 32 T cell receptor beta chains share one sample of origin, sequenced in a study of T cell changes during pregnancy in multiple sclerosis. Profiled with immunoSEQ multiplex PCR; TCRdb holds only in-frame clones, not every one. The sample contains about 100,000 clones, about nine tenths of which appear only once. The source was peripheral blood, collected after pregnancy. These receptors were obtained from a female donor with multiple sclerosis, enrolled in a pregnancy study.

The gene calls are TRBV28 and TRBJ2-3; 10 positions agree with TRBD2. The trim removed 3 bases at V and 5 bases at J, leaving 5 bases unmatched. The CDR3 is 15 amino acids. Germline CDR1 reads MDHEN; CDR2 reads SYDVKM. For the CDR3, the DNA is TGTGCCAGCAGTTTTGCCCAGCGGGGGGGAGATACGCAGTATTTT. It is translated as CASSFAQRGGDTQYF.

The V gene is TRBV10-3, the J gene TRBJ2-7; D not certain. Germline CDR1 ENHRY, CDR2 SYGVKD. CDR3 size: 12 residues. V lost 6 bases and J 6 bases, leaving 12 bases between the germline ends. The CDR3 coding sequence is TGTGCCATCAGCTCCCTGAGCGCCGAGCAGTACTTC. Amino acid sequence: CAISSLSAEQYF.

The J gene is TRBJ2-3, the V gene TRBV11-3, with D possibly matching TRBD1 (6 bases). The V gene lost 0 bases and the J gene lost 2 bases, with 9 bases spanning the gap. The CDR3 has 15 amino acids. Per germline, CDR1 SGHNT and CDR2 YENEEA. The CDR3, as DNA: TGTGCCAGCAGCTTAGAACAGGGAGTCACAGATACGCAGTATTTT. Encoded protein: CASSLEQGVTDTQYF.

The CDR3 DNA sequence: TGCAGTGCTAGAGGAGGAGGCGAGCAGTACTTC. Amino acid sequence: CSARGGGEQYF. The gene calls are TRBV20-1 and TRBJ2-7; D perhaps matches TRBD2 (5 bases). CDR1 and CDR2 (germline): DFQATT, SNEGSKA (reference sequence). CDR3 size: 11 residues. Trimming cost V 1 base and J 6 bases, with 7 bases left between them.

V is TRBV19 and J is TRBJ2-7; unclear D gene. The CDR3 has 13 amino acids. The germline gives CDR1 LNHDA, CDR2 SQIVND (reference sequence). The ends were cut back, 3 bases at V and 5 bases at J, with 11 bases in the middle. The CDR3 DNA is TGTGCCAGTAGTATGTCGCTGCGGAACGAGCAGTACTTC. Protein: CASSMSLRNEQYF.

The chain carries TRBV4-3 and TRBJ2-7; possibly TRBD2 for D (7 bases). This CDR3 is built from 16 residues. V was cut by 0 bases and J by 4 bases, with 16 bases left in between. From germline, CDR1 is LGHNA and CDR2 YSLEER. The CDR3 coding sequence is TGCGCCAGCAGCCAAGATTGGGCCAGGGGAGGGTACGAGCAGTACTTC. Translated, it gives CASSQDWARGGYEQYF.

This clone was counted once. V is TRBV4-1 and J is TRBJ1-1; the D is unclear. Trimming took off 4 bases at V and 1 base at J, with 13 bases between the two ends. This CDR3 is built from 15 residues. Per the germline V gene, CDR1 is MGHRA and CDR2 is YSYEKL. The CDR3 sequence: CASSLEEGPNTEAFF. DNA for the CDR3: TGCGCCAGCAGCCTAGAGGAGGGCCCGAACACTGAAGCTTTCTTT.

This sequence joins TRBV5-6 and TRBJ2-7, with D perhaps matching TRBD1 (5 bases). Germline lookup yields CDR1 SGHDT and CDR2 YYEEEE. The CDR3 extends over 14 amino acids. Trimming shortened V by 0 bases and J by 3 bases, and 10 bases separated the two germline ends. This CDR3 reads CASSLEGFYYEQYF. CDR3 nucleotide sequence: TGTGCCAGCAGCTTGGAGGGGTTCTACTACGAGCAGTACTTC.

The rearrangement joins TRBV7-9 to TRBJ2-7, with D possibly TRBD1 on 6 matching bases. Trimming removed 5 bases from V and 3 bases from J, with 8 bases in between. CDR1 SEHNR and CDR2 FQNEAQ come from the germline V gene (reference sequence). The CDR3 totals 12 residues. The CDR3 loop is CASSVQGYEQYF. CDR3 bases: TGTGCCAGCAGCGTACAGGGCTACGAGCAGTACTTC.

The J gene is TRBJ2-7, the V gene TRBV6-6, with 9 bases aligning to TRBD2. Trimming cost V 2 bases and J 6 bases; bases outside gene matches: 5. CDR3 length: 14 amino acids. Germline CDR1 and CDR2: MNHNY and SVGAGI (reference sequence). CDR3 nucleotide sequence: TGTGCCAGCAGTTACGGCGGGAGGGAAACCGAGCAGTACTTC. Translated, it gives CASSYGGRETEQYF.

In this sample, this clone turned up once. The V gene is TRBV28, the J gene TRBJ2-1; D remains ambiguous. V dropped 7 bases and J dropped 5 bases, with 9 bases sitting between them. This CDR3 region has 12 residues. Germline CDR1 and CDR2: MDHEN and SYDVKM. The CDR3 protein is CASTSVDNEQFF. Written as DNA, the CDR3 is TGTGCCAGCACTTCGGTGGACAATGAGCAGTTCTTC.

J is TRBJ1-4 and V is TRBV6-1; TRBD1 matches 7 bases. With 6 bases clipped from V and 8 bases from J, the junction kept 9 bases outside the gene matches. Germline values: CDR1 MNHNS, CDR2 SASEGT. This CDR3 is 14 amino acids long. This CDR3 reads CASRQGLWDEKLFF. As DNA, the CDR3 is TGTGCCAGCAGACAGGGGTTATGGGACGAAAAACTGTTTTTT.

The chain carries TRBV7-2 and TRBJ1-1; the match to TRBD1 covers 9 bases. This CDR3 has 14 residues. CDR1 is SGHTA and CDR2 is FQGNSA in the germline V gene. Unmatched junction bases numbered 4, after V lost 5 bases and J lost 3 bases. The CDR3 nucleotides are TGTGCCAGCAGCCACAGGGGGCGTTACACTGAAGCTTTCTTT. It specifies CASSHRGRYTEAFF. Drawing the rest from reference TRBV7-2 and TRBJ1-1, the complete variable domain is GAGVSQSPSNKVTEKGKDVELRCDPISGHTALYWYRQSLGQGLEFLIYFQGNSAPDKSGLPSDRFSAERTGGSVSTLTIQRTQQEDSAVYLCASSHRGRYTEAFFGQGTRLTVV.

CDR3 protein: CASSLGMSGLRGVNEQFF. CDR3 nucleotides: TGTGCCAGCAGCTTAGGGATGAGTGGGTTGCGGGGGGTCAATGAGCAGTTCTTC. The V and J genes are TRBV7-8 and TRBJ2-1, with 8 bases identical to TRBD2. The CDR3 is 18 amino acids. V was clipped by 1 base and J by 6 bases; unmatched bases: 14. Looked up from germline, CDR1 is SGHVS and CDR2 is FQNEAQ.

This clone was counted at least ten times. Other DNA sequences in the same sample also yield this CDR3. The chain links TRBV6-4 to TRBJ2-3; 8 bases fit TRBD2. The V gene's germline CDR1 is MRHNA and CDR2 SNTAGT. The CDR3 length is 14 residues. J gave up 4 bases and V 0 bases, and 0 bases lay outside the gene matches. DNA for the CDR3: TGTGCCAGCAGTGACTCTAGCGGGGCAGATACGCAGTATTTT. This sequence encodes CASSDSSGADTQYF.

This chain uses TRBV6-5 with TRBJ1-1; D is undetermined. With 6 bases removed from V and 10 bases from J, the gap between germline ends came to 18 bases. Per germline, CDR1 MNHEY and CDR2 SVGAGI. CDR3 length: 13 residues. The CDR3 protein is CASRERNSGGAFF. In nucleotides, the CDR3 is TGTGCCAGCAGGGAACGGAACTCAGGAGGAGCTTTCTTT.

The genes are TRBV28 and TRBJ1-5; 10 nucleotides line up with TRBD1. The CDR3 is made up of 15 amino acids. Trimming cost V 5 bases and J 5 bases; bases outside gene matches: 6. Germline V gene data show CDR1 as MDHEN and CDR2 as SYDVKM. Here the CDR3 reads CASSRPGQGYQPQHF. CDR3 bases: TGTGCCAGCAGTCGACCGGGACAGGGGTATCAGCCCCAGCATTTT.

This clone was observed a single time. This chain uses TRBV7-2 with TRBJ1-5; 9 bases line up with TRBD1. Germline CDR1 and CDR2: SGHTA and FQGNSA. This CDR3 has 16 amino acids. V gave up 6 bases and J gave up 2 bases; unmatched junction bases: 8. CDR3 region: CASRAGTGSGNQPQHF. CDR3 DNA: TGTGCCAGCAGAGCCGGGACAGGGAGCGGCAATCAGCCCCAGCATTTT.

The CDR3 region has the DNA TGTGCCAGCGGGGGCTCTGTGGATACGCAGTATTTT. Translation: CASGGSVDTQYF. V usage is TRBV28 and J usage is TRBJ2-3; maybe TRBD1 (6 bases). Trimming stripped 8 bases from V and 6 bases from J, with 12 bases between. Germline CDR1 reads MDHEN; CDR2 reads SYDVKM. The CDR3 spans 12 residues. Together with reference TRBV28 and TRBJ2-3, the CDR3 gives the full variable domain: DVKVTQSSRYLVKRTGEKVFLECVQDMDHENMFWYRQDPGLGLRLIYFSYDVKMKEKGDIPEGYSVSREKKERFSLILESASTNQTSMYLCASGGSVDTQYFGPGTRLTVL.

The chain employs TRBV19 and TRBJ1-1; no firm D call. Between the trimmed V and J ends, which lost 2 bases and 3 bases, there was a span of 10 bases. This CDR3 contains 14 residues. Germline CDR1 reads LNHDA; CDR2 reads SQIVND (reference sequence). The CDR3 spells CASSISGLYTEAFF. CDR3 nucleotides: TGTGCCAGTAGTATAAGCGGGCTGTACACTGAAGCTTTCTTT. Using reference TRBV19 and TRBJ1-1 for the parts outside the CDR3, the full variable domain is DGGITQSPKYLFRKEGQNVTLSCEQNLNHDAMYWYRQDPGQGLRLIYYSQIVNDFQKGDIAEGYSVSREKKESFPLTVTSAQKNPTAFYLCASSISGLYTEAFFGQGTRLTVV.

This clone was seen once. The rearrangement joins TRBV7-3 to TRBJ2-2; TRBD2 agrees at 9 bases. Germline trimming cut 6 bases from V and 4 bases from J; bases unmatched to any gene: 6. The CDR3 spans 15 residues. Germline V lookup: CDR1 SGHTA, CDR2 FQGTGA. The CDR3, as DNA: TGTGCCAGCAGAGCCGGGACTAGCAGCACCGGGGAGCTGTTTTTT. Its protein is CASRAGTSSTGELFF.

This chain links TRBV5-1 with TRBJ1-3; no clear D. In germline, CDR1 is SGHRS, CDR2 YFSETQ. The CDR3 is 16 residues long. The ends were cut back, 0 bases at V and 4 bases at J, with 14 bases in the middle. This CDR3 reads CASSLDPGGEGNTIYF. The CDR3 nucleotides read TGCGCCAGCAGCTTGGATCCGGGAGGAGAAGGAAACACCATATATTTT.

V usage is TRBV2 and J usage is TRBJ2-7, with D perhaps matching TRBD2 (6 bases). The ends were cut back, 3 bases at V and 4 bases at J, with 13 bases in the middle. Germline CDR1 is SNHLY and CDR2 is FYNNEI. This CDR3 contains 14 residues. The CDR3 spells CASSEEAEGYEQYF. CDR3 coding DNA: TGTGCCAGCAGTGAGGAAGCGGAGGGATACGAGCAGTACTTC.

The count of this clone is one. The J gene is TRBJ2-3, the V gene TRBV5-6; the match to TRBD2 covers 8 bases. The CDR3 extends over 14 amino acids. CDR1 SGHDT and CDR2 YYEEEE come from the germline V gene. With 4 bases clipped from V and 4 bases from J, the junction kept 5 bases outside the gene matches. The DNA for the CDR3 is TGTGCCAGCAGCACCTGGACTAGCCCAGATACGCAGTATTTT. Translating it yields CASSTWTSPDTQYF.

The gene calls are TRBV28 and TRBJ1-1; TRBD1 matches at 9 bases. J was trimmed by 5 bases and V by 7 bases; bases with no gene match: 11. Germline V CDR1 and CDR2: MDHEN, SYDVKM. The length of the CDR3 is 15 residues. DNA of the CDR3: TGTGCCAGCACCCTACGGGACAGGGAGAGTACTGAAGCTTTCTTT. As protein: CASTLRDRESTEAFF.

The CDR3: CASSSPRDSSYEQYF. CDR3 coding DNA: TGTGCCAGTAGTAGCCCCAGGGACTCCTCCTACGAGCAGTACTTC. This chain uses TRBV19 with TRBJ2-7; a weak D match, TRBD2 (6 bases). V lost 4 bases and J lost 0, with 13 bases in between. In germline, CDR1 is LNHDA, CDR2 SQIVND (reference sequence). The CDR3 spans 15 residues.

In this sample, this clone turned up once. The chain recombines TRBV28 with TRBJ1-2; weak D call: TRBD1 (5 bases). CDR1 and CDR2 (germline): MDHEN, SYDVKM. The CDR3 is 16 amino acids. Trimming took 2 bases from V and 3 from J, leaving 16 bases between them. CDR3: CASSLTGAQNYYGYTF. Written as DNA, the CDR3 is TGTGCCAGCAGTTTAACAGGCGCCCAGAACTACTATGGCTACACCTTC.

The chain links TRBV5-5 to TRBJ1-1; no clear D. This CDR3 has 16 amino acids. V was trimmed by 2 bases and J by 1 base, leaving 15 bases between them. Germline CDR1 and CDR2: SGHKS and YYEKEE (reference sequence). In DNA, the CDR3 is TGTGCCAGCAGCTTCACTCGTAAACGGGAGAACACTGAAGCTTTCTTT. Translation: CASSFTRKRENTEAFF.

The gene calls are TRBV5-4 and TRBJ2-1; 7 bases match TRBD1. CDR1 and CDR2 (germline): SGHNT, YYREEE (reference sequence). This CDR3 is built from 17 residues. The V gene end was trimmed by 6 bases and the J gene end by 3 bases; junction bases not matched to a gene: 15. The CDR3 region is CASKTRTGTEHYNEQFF. In DNA, the CDR3 is TGTGCCAGCAAAACCCGGACCGGGACAGAGCACTACAATGAGCAGTTCTTC. Filled out from reference TRBV5-4 and TRBJ2-1, the complete variable domain reads ETGVTQSPTHLIKTRGQQVTLRCSSQSGHNTVSWYQQALGQGPQFIFQYYREEENGRGNFPPRFSGLQFPNYSSELNVNALELDDSALYLCASKTRTGTEHYNEQFFGPGTRLTVL.

The chain carries TRBV30 and TRBJ1-2, with 9 bases identical to TRBD1. The CDR3 has 15 residues. CDR1 is GTSNPN, CDR2 SVGIG, per germline (reference sequence). The J segment lost 2 bases and the V segment lost 2 bases, leaving 6 bases of the junction unmatched. The CDR3 here is CAWSNTGTGNYGYTF. CDR3 bases: TGTGCCTGGAGTAACACCGGGACAGGGAACTATGGCTACACCTTC.

The chain uses TRBV19 and TRBJ2-7; D is possibly TRBD1 (6 bases). V lost 5 bases, J lost 0 bases, and 17 bases lay in between. CDR1 and CDR2 from the germline V gene are LNHDA and SQIVND (reference sequence). The CDR3 totals 16 residues. For the CDR3, the DNA is TGTGCCAGTAGTTACTCTTCGGAGACAGGCTCCTACGAGCAGTACTTC. It codes for CASSYSSETGSYEQYF.

The V and J genes are TRBV7-9 and TRBJ2-5; D is unresolved. Germline V CDR1 and CDR2: SEHNR, FQNEAQ (reference sequence). The germline V and J ends were trimmed by 5 bases and 0 bases, with 10 bases remaining between them. The CDR3 is 14 residues long. The CDR3 spells CASSPQMYQETQYF. The CDR3 coding sequence is TGTGCCAGCAGCCCTCAGATGTACCAAGAGACCCAGTACTTC.